This TCR beta chain was profiled in a study of post-analysis software for immune sequencing data. Study-level results: TRBV5-6, TRBV5-1 and TRBV20-1 belonged to a set of roughly 5 TRBV segments that were more frequent in patients than controls.

The table lists this clonotype with a count of one. The target antigen is unknown. Each TCR beta cDNA library carried unique molecular identifiers. TCRdb reanalysed the PCR reads using MiXCR and keeps one entry per CDR3 protein. The profile covers 750,000 to 950,000 distinct CDR3 sequences, with approximately 50% appearing a single time and roughly 4.4% taken by the ten largest. V shed 2 bases and J shed 5 bases, with 11 bases lying between them. The CDR3 loop spans 14 amino acids. Germline CDR1 reads SNHLY; CDR2 reads FYNNEI. The V gene is TRBV2, the J gene TRBJ2-3; D may be TRBD2 (6 bases). The receptor was derived from a girl aged 10 to 17 with multiple sclerosis. Input material: blood. CDR3 loop: CASSERAGEDTQYF. As DNA, the CDR3 is TGTGCCAGCAGTGAAAGAGCGGGTGAAGATACGCAGTATTTT.